This entry lists 27 T cell receptor beta chains sequenced from one sample in a study of molecular identifiers for immune sequencing clone quantification (dated by TCRdb to 2017 to 2018). Libraries were made using PCR. Sequencing instrument: Illumina HiSeq 4000. TCRdb handled the public reads itself, with Q25 trimming in fastp and clone calling in MiXCR, and kept productive beta chains. Rows merge per CDR3 protein into single entries with the most common DNA and genes. This sample comprises about 320,000 distinct CDR3 sequences, 20% to 25% of them detected only once. The ten largest account for roughly 0.8% of the sample. Sequences were obtained from naive CD8+ T cells from blood, with Jurkat cell RNA spiked in. The cell subset or site label on this specimen signifies: FACS-sorted CD8+CD4-CCR7+CD45RA+ naive T cells. The receptors derive from a human donor in good health. Some libraries in this study had Jurkat cell RNA spiked in.

V gene TRBV27 combines with J gene TRBJ2-7; maybe TRBD2 (5 bases). The length of the CDR3 is 14 residues. Germline values: CDR1 MNHEY, CDR2 SMNVEV (reference sequence). V lost 5 bases and J lost 0, with 11 bases in between. The CDR3 nucleotides are TGTGCCAGCAGTCCGGGAAAGAGCTCCTACGAGCAGTACTTC. Translated, it gives CASSPGKSSYEQYF.

Notes on this clonotype: One junction end does not reproduce the germline sequence, and a read error may be involved. V usage is TRBV15 and J usage is TRBJ1-5; D not resolved. The CDR3 is 14 residues long. From germline, CDR1 is LNHNV and CDR2 YYDKDF (reference sequence). CDR3 DNA: TGTGCCACCAGCAGAGATCAGATTTCCGATACCCAGCGTTTT. This sequence encodes CATSRDQISDTQRF.

On this clonotype: Being one base from a much bigger clone, this may be a read error. The J gene is TRBJ1-2, the V gene TRBV5-1; TRBD1 might be the D (6 bases). This CDR3 is 15 amino acids long. CDR1 is SGHRS and CDR2 is YFSETQ in the germline V gene. CDR3 bases: TGCGCCGGCAGCTTGGGACCGGACAGTAACTATGGCTACACCTTC. It is translated as CAGSLGPDSNYGYTF.

The table lists this clonotype with many counts. This chain connects TRBV13 to TRBJ2-7, with D possibly TRBD1 on 5 matching bases. V was shortened by 5 bases and J by 5 bases, with 16 bases between the two germline ends. Germline V gene sequence: CDR1 PRHDT, CDR2 FYEKMQ (reference sequence). This CDR3 comprises 14 residues. The CDR3 sequence: CASSQTWGADEQYF. In nucleotides, the CDR3 is TGTGCCAGCAGCCAGACTTGGGGCGCGGACGAGCAGTACTTC.

The gene calls are TRBV11-2 and TRBJ2-7, with 10 bases lining up with TRBD2. The CDR3 spans 17 residues. V shed 0 bases, J shed 1 base, and the junction held 6 bases outside the gene matches. From germline, CDR1 is SGHAT and CDR2 FQNNGV. The chain's CDR3 is CASSLDYGTSESYEQYF. As DNA, the CDR3 is TGTGCCAGCAGCTTAGATTATGGGACTAGCGAATCCTACGAGCAGTACTTC.

Ten or more counts support this clonotype. This chain links TRBV24-1 with TRBJ1-5; no firm D call. CDR1 KGHDR and CDR2 SFDVKD come from the germline V gene. This CDR3 is built from 14 residues. V was shortened by 4 bases and J by 0 bases, with 6 bases between the two germline ends. CDR3 in amino acids: CATSDTDSNQPQHF. CDR3 coding DNA: TGTGCCACCAGTGACACTGATAGCAATCAGCCCCAGCATTTT.

Concerning this clonotype itself: This may arise from a read error, as a much more abundant clone is one base away. The chain links TRBV5-6 to TRBJ2-3; D gene unclear. CDR1 is SGHDT and CDR2 is YYEEEE in the germline V gene. The V and J ends lost 7 bases and 8 bases respectively, with 20 bases between them. The CDR3 has 14 amino acids. CDR3 sequence reads: CASGSSPAARTQYF. The CDR3 nucleotides are TGTGCCAGCGGCTCCTCCCCGGCGGCACGTACGCAGTATTTT.

Details on this clonotype: Given a much more abundant clone one base away, this may be a read error. This is likely a read error, given that the CDR3 carries no conserved phenylalanine or tryptophan at its end. The chain combines TRBV20-1 with TRBJ1-1, with TRBD1 matching over 7 bases. Germline V CDR1 and CDR2: DFQATT, SNEGSKA (reference sequence). The CDR3 spans 14 residues. Germline trimming cut 3 bases from V and 3 bases from J; bases unmatched to any gene: 7. The DNA of the CDR3 is TGCAGTGCTAGTCCAACAGGGGTAGACACTGAAGCTTTCATT. This sequence encodes CSASPTGVDTEAFI.

This clonotype showed up many times. The chain has TRBV4-3 and TRBJ1-2; D is unresolved. V was cut by 2 bases and J by 4 bases, with 17 bases left in between. Germline CDR1 is LGHNA and CDR2 is YSLEER. The CDR3 has 16 amino acids. CDR3 DNA sequence: TGCGCCAGCAGCCAATCGACGAGCACGTACTCCTATGGCTACACCTTC. It specifies CASSQSTSTYSYGYTF.

This clonotype was seen a handful of times. The chain has TRBV6-2 or TRBV6-3 and TRBJ2-7; D is uncertain. The germline V and J ends were trimmed by 2 bases and 3 bases, with 8 bases remaining between them. CDR1 is MNHEY, CDR2 SVGEGT, per germline. The CDR3 is 13 amino acids. This CDR3 is CASSYGSIYEQYF. The CDR3 DNA is TGTGCCAGCAGTTACGGGTCGATCTACGAGCAGTACTTC.

Details on this clonotype: A read error is possible here, since a much larger clone lies one base away. Given the absence of the conserved phenylalanine or tryptophan at the CDR3 end, a read error is likely. The chain links TRBV20-1 to TRBJ2-5; 7 nucleotides agree with TRBD2. J was trimmed by 1 base and V by 5 bases; bases with no gene match: 4. Germline CDR1 is DFQATT and CDR2 is SNEGSKA (reference sequence). The CDR3 is made up of 13 amino acids. The CDR3 spells CSARLAAQETQYL. The CDR3 bases are TGCAGTGCTCGCCTAGCGGCCCAAGAGACCCAGTACCTC.

In its sample, this clonotype was seen many times. The chain has TRBV4-2 and TRBJ2-7; 10 positions match TRBD2. CDR3 size: 13 residues. Germline trimming cut 1 base from V and 12 bases from J; bases unmatched to any gene: 6. Germline CDR1 reads LGHNA; CDR2 reads YNFKEQ. The DNA for the CDR3 is TGTGCCAGCAGCCAAGCGCTAGCGGGAGTCCTGTACTTC. Its protein product is CASSQALAGVLYF.

There are many counts of this clonotype. V is TRBV7-8 and J is TRBJ2-5, with D possibly matching TRBD1 (6 bases). This CDR3 spans 15 amino acids. Germline V gene sequence: CDR1 SGHVS, CDR2 FQNEAQ. The ends were cut back, 4 bases at V and 2 bases at J, with 14 bases in the middle. The CDR3 sequence is CASSWGPRPQETQYF. The DNA for the CDR3 is TGTGCCAGCAGCTGGGGGCCAAGGCCGCAAGAGACCCAGTACTTC.

This clonotype was seen repeatedly, ten times or more. The rearrangement joins TRBV4-3 to TRBJ1-1; D is uncertain. With 0 bases removed from V and 2 bases from J, the gap between germline ends came to 10 bases. This CDR3 spans 15 amino acids. CDR1 and CDR2 from the germline V gene are LGHNA and YSLEER. The CDR3 loop reads CASSQDRSINTEAFF. Written as DNA, the CDR3 is TGCGCCAGCAGCCAAGATCGGTCGATCAACACTGAAGCTTTCTTT.

Remarks on this clonotype: It is likely a read error, because the conserved phenylalanine at the end of the CDR3 is missing. The chain employs TRBV20-1 and TRBJ2-2; tentatively, D is TRBD1 (5 bases). CDR1 is DFQATT, CDR2 SNEGSKA, per germline (reference sequence). The V end lost 1 base, the J end lost 3 bases, and 15 bases lay between the germline ends. This CDR3 spans 16 amino acids. CDR3 nucleotides: TGCAGTGCTAGAGTAGGGGAAAAGCAGTACACCGGGGAGCTGTTTCTT. Its translation is CSARVGEKQYTGELFL.

Many counts were recorded for this clonotype. The V and J genes are TRBV20-1 and TRBJ1-5; 8 nucleotides agree with TRBD1. Per germline, CDR1 DFQATT and CDR2 SNEGSKA (reference sequence). Trimming cost V 4 bases and J 3 bases; bases outside gene matches: 2. The CDR3 sequence is 13 residues long. The CDR3 DNA sequence: TGCAGTGCTACGGACAGGGTCAATCAGCCCCAGCATTTT. Protein sequence: CSATDRVNQPQHF.

This clonotype was seen many times. The chain uses TRBV28 and TRBJ1-4; the D gene is possibly TRBD1 (6 bases). Germline loops: CDR1 MDHEN, CDR2 SYDVKM. The CDR3 spans 13 residues. V lost 4 bases, J lost 5 bases, and 8 bases lay in between. CDR3 amino acids: CASSWDINEKLFF. As DNA, the CDR3 is TGTGCCAGCAGTTGGGACATAAATGAAAAACTGTTTTTT.

In regard to this clonotype: This may come from a read error, since a much larger clone is one base off. The J gene is TRBJ2-7, the V gene TRBV11-1, with D possibly TRBD2 on 5 matching bases. Germline lookup yields CDR1 SGHAT and CDR2 FQDESV (reference sequence). The CDR3 loop spans 12 amino acids. V was shortened by 3 bases and J by 3 bases, with 6 bases between the two germline ends. The CDR3 DNA is TGTGCCAGCAGCTTCGAGGGCTACGAGCAGTACTTC. This encodes CASSFEGYEQYF.

About this clonotype: The junction does not match germline at one end; this may be a read error. J is TRBJ2-1 and V is TRBV7-8; D uncertain. This CDR3 region has 18 residues. Germline assignment: CDR1 SGHVS and CDR2 FQNEAQ. The CDR3 DNA is TGTGCCAGCAGCTTAAATCTTGGCCTGGCGGACCCGTACAATGAGCAGCTCTTC. This translates into CASSLNLGLADPYNEQLF.

This clonotype was seen many times. The chain carries TRBV28 and TRBJ2-3, with 9 bases identical to TRBD2. Looked up from germline, CDR1 is MDHEN and CDR2 is SYDVKM. J lost 3 bases, V lost 3 bases, and 7 bases had no gene match. The CDR3 is made up of 16 amino acids. The CDR3 reads CASSFSAGGLTDTQYF. In DNA, the CDR3 is TGTGCCAGCAGTTTCTCGGCGGGAGGGCTGACAGATACGCAGTATTTT. The full variable domain, in which reference TRBV28 and TRBJ2-3 provide the parts outside the CDR3, is DVKVTQSSRYLVKRTGEKVFLECVQDMDHENMFWYRQDPGLGLRLIYFSYDVKMKEKGDIPEGYSVSREKKERFSLILESASTNQTSMYLCASSFSAGGLTDTQYFGPGTRLTVL.

Concerning this clonotype itself: Just one base apart from a much larger clone, this may be a read error. V is TRBV28 and J is TRBJ2-7, with D maybe TRBD2 (6 bases). The length of the CDR3 is 16 residues. Looked up from germline, CDR1 is MDHEN and CDR2 is SYDVKM. CDR3 residues: CAGSPISVGLFYEQYF. The CDR3 region has the DNA TGTGCCGGCAGTCCCATATCAGTGGGACTGTTCTACGAGCAGTACTTC.

This clonotype has more than one count but fewer than ten. This may stem from a read error, because a much larger clone lies one nucleotide away. The chain employs TRBV6-5 and TRBJ2-7; D remains ambiguous. This CDR3 has 13 amino acids. Germline assignment: CDR1 MNHEY and CDR2 SVGAGI. The V end was cut by 2 bases, the J end by 4 bases, with 9 bases between. CDR3 nucleotide sequence: TGTGCCAGCAGTTACGAGTCGGATTACGAGCAGTACTTC. Translating gives CASSYESDYEQYF.

The gene calls are TRBV4-1 and TRBJ2-3, with 13 bases aligning to TRBD2. Trimming at V came to 0 bases and at J to 1 base, leaving 4 bases not matched to a gene. This CDR3 contains 18 residues. Germline-derived CDR1 and CDR2 are MGHRA and YSYEKL. CDR3 coding DNA: TGCGCCAGCAGCCAAGAGGGGACTAGCGGGACCGGCACAGATACGCAGTATTTT. The encoded protein is CASSQEGTSGTGTDTQYF.

With respect to this clonotype: A much larger clone sits a single nucleotide away, making a read error possible. This sequence joins TRBV28 and TRBJ1-6; TRBD1 matches 7 bases. J gave up 4 bases and V 4 bases, and 1 base lay outside the gene matches. CDR3 length: 14 amino acids. Germline V gene sequence: CDR1 MDHEN, CDR2 SYDVKM. The CDR3 nucleotides read TGTGCCAGCAGTTGGGGACAGTATAATTCACCCCTCCACTTT. Residues: CASSWGQYNSPLHF.

This clonotype has a count of ten or more. The chain couples TRBV29-1 to TRBJ1-1; no clear D gene. Trimming left V 6 bases short and J 7 bases short, with 9 bases between. This CDR3 region has 10 residues. CDR1 and CDR2 from the germline V gene are SQVTM and ANQGSEA. The CDR3 DNA reads TGCAGCGTCAGCCTTGGTGAAGCTTTCTTT. It yields the protein CSVSLGEAFF.

There are many counts of this clonotype. V usage is TRBV28 and J usage is TRBJ1-1; D is uncertain. Germline V gives CDR1 MDHEN, CDR2 SYDVKM. The ends were cut back, 2 bases at V and 7 bases at J, with 11 bases in the middle. The length of the CDR3 is 13 residues. This CDR3 reads CASSLSWSIEAFF. CDR3 in DNA: TGTGCCAGCAGTTTAAGTTGGTCTATTGAAGCTTTCTTT. Complete variable domain (other parts from reference TRBV28 and TRBJ1-1): DVKVTQSSRYLVKRTGEKVFLECVQDMDHENMFWYRQDPGLGLRLIYFSYDVKMKEKGDIPEGYSVSREKKERFSLILESASTNQTSMYLCASSLSWSIEAFFGQGTRLTVV.

The sample holds many counts of this clonotype. The gene calls are TRBV19 and TRBJ2-7, with a tentative D call TRBD2 (6 bases). CDR1 LNHDA and CDR2 SQIVND come from the germline V gene (reference sequence). V lost 2 bases, J lost 3 bases, and 11 bases lay in between. The CDR3 extends over 14 amino acids. CDR3 bases: TGTGCCAGTAGTATAAGTGACGGGGGCTACGAGCAGTACTTC. Its translation: CASSISDGGYEQYF.